The T cell receptor (beta chain) described here comes from a study of neoadjuvant nivolumab and ipilimumab in lung cancer. Findings of the study overall: Only two of four nivolumab-treated tumors gained richness and clonality by surgery. TCR richness and clonality were higher in tumors than adjacent uninvolved lung. Only a single major-pathologic-response sample was available for clonality analysis. Blood richness before therapy tracked richness in tumors resected after neoadjuvant therapy.

TCRdb's table, derived via immunoSEQ multiplex PCR, lists solely in-frame clones and lacks some. The data contain about 26,000 clones, less than 90% of them singletons. Germline V CDR1 and CDR2: LGHNA, YNFKEQ. V was shortened by 4 bases and J by 4 bases, with 13 bases between the two germline ends. The CDR3 contains 14 residues. About this clone: No antigen is known for it.

Sequenced material: peripheral blood, taken before neoadjuvant nivolumab, alone or with ipilimumab. The clonotype was recovered from an adult with non-small cell lung cancer. This rearrangement joins TRBV4-2 to TRBJ1-1; D is unresolved. The CDR3 is CASSLSQRSTEAFF. CDR3 sequence (DNA): TGTGCCAGCAGCCTAAGTCAGCGTAGCACTGAAGCTTTCTTT.